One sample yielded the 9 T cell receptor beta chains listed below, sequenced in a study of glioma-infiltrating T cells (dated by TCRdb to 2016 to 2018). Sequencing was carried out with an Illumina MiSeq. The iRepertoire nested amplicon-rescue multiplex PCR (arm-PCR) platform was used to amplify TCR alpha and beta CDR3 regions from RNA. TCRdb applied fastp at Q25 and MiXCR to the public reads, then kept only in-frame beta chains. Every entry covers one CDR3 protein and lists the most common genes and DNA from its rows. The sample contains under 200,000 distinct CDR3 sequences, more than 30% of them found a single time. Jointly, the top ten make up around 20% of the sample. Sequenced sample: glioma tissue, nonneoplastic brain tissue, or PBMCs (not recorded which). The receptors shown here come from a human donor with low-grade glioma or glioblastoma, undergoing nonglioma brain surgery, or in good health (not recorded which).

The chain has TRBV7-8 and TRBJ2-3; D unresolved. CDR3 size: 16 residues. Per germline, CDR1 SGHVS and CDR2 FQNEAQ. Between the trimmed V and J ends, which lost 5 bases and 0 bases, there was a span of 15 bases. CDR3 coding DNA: TGTGCCAGCAGCCTGTTGAGTGTCTCGAGCACAGATACGCAGTATTTT. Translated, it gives CASSLLSVSSTDTQYF.

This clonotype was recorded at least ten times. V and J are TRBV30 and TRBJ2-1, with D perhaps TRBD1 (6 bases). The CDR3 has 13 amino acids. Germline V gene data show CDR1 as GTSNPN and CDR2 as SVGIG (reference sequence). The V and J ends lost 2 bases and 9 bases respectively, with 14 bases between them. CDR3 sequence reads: CAWSQDGQSEQFF. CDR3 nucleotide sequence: TGTGCCTGGAGTCAAGATGGACAGAGTGAGCAGTTCTTC.

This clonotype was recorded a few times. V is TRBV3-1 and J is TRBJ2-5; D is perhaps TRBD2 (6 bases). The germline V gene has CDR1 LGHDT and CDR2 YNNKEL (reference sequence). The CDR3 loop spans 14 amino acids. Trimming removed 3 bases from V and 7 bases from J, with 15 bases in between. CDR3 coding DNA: TGTGCCAGCAGCCAGACTAGAGGGTCGGTGACCCAGTACTTC. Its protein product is CASSQTRGSVTQYF.

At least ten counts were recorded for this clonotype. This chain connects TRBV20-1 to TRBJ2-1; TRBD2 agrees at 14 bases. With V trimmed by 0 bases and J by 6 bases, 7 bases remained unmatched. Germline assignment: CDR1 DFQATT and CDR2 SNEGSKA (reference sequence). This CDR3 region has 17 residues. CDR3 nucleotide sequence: TGCAGTGCTAGAGATCGGTGGGGACTAGCGGGAGCCAATGAGCAGTTCTTC. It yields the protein CSARDRWGLAGANEQFF.

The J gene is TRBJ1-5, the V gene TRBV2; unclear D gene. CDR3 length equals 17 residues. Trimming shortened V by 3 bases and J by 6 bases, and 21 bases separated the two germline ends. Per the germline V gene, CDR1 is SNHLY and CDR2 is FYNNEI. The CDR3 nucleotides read TGTGCCAGCAGTGATGCTGGCAAAATGGGTTTGGTTCAGCCCCAGCATTTT. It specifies CASSDAGKMGLVQPQHF.

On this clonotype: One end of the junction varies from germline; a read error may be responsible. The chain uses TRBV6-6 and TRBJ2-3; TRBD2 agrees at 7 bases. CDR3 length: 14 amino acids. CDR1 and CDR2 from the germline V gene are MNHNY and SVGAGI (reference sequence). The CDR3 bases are TGTGCCAGCAGTTACCAAGGACTAGTAGATTCGCAGTATTTT. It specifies CASSYQGLVDSQYF.

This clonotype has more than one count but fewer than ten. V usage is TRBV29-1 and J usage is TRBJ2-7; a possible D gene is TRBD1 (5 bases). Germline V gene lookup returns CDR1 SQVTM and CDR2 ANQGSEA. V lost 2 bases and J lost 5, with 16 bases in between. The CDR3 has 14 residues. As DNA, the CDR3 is TGCAGCGTTGAACAGGCCAGGGTGGGAAACGAGCAGTACTTC. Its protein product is CSVEQARVGNEQYF.

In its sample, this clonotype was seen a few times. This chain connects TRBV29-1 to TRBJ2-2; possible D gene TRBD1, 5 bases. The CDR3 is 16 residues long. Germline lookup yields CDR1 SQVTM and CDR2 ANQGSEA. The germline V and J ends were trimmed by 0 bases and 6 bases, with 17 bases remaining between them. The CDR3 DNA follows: TGCAGCGTTGAAGATCCCCGACAGTCCCAACCCGGGGAGCTGTTTTTT. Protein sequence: CSVEDPRQSQPGELFF.

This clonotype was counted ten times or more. The CDR3 sequence is CASSQAPWGVYGYTF. For the CDR3, the DNA is TGCGCCAGCAGCCAAGCTCCCTGGGGAGTCTATGGCTACACCTTC. The chain links TRBV4-1 to TRBJ1-2; no definite D call. CDR3 size: 15 residues. The V end was cut by 1 base, the J end by 4 bases, with 13 bases between. Germline V gene lookup returns CDR1 MGHRA and CDR2 YSYEKL.